This entry features one TCR beta chain sequence. The sample comes from a study of T cells in localized non-small cell lung cancer. In germline, CDR1 is SGHNT, CDR2 YENEEA. The CDR3 sequence is 15 residues long. V lost 5 bases and J lost 2; bases outside the gene matches: 6. Some clones are missing from TCRdb's copy, which holds only in-frame ones; the method was immunoSEQ multiplex PCR. Of fewer than 3,000 clones in the sample, around 25% were seen once. The sequence was obtained from a female donor older than 55 with stage I lung adenocarcinoma. The chain has TRBV11-3 and TRBJ1-2; 9 bases are shared with TRBD1. Material: lung tumor tissue, obtained before any cancer treatment. CDR3 DNA sequence: TGTGCCAGCAGCGCCAGGACAGGGGCAAACTATGGCTACACCTTC. As protein: CASSARTGANYGYTF.